Listed below are T cell receptor beta chains from one sample, sequenced in a study of PD-L1 blockade in urothelial cancer. Sequencing was performed with immunoSEQ multiplex PCR; in TCRdb, only in-frame clones are kept and a portion is missing. This sample yields tens of thousands of clones, of which more than 65% are seen a single time; 3.5% to 4.5% belongs to the top ten. Sequencing used PBMCs, obtained around atezolizumab (anti-PD-L1) treatment. Source of these receptors: a man in his sixties or seventies with urothelial cancer. Both conserved end residues are part of each CDR3. The order of the fields is J gene, V gene, D gene, clone size, CDR3 protein, CDR3 DNA. D genes are given only for firm matches. Not all rows give a size; the values are once, few, many and, for expanded clones, a class.

TRBJ2-7	TRBV10-3	TRBD1	NA	CAISERGQGADEQYF	TGTGCCATCAGTGAGAGGGGGCAGGGGGCGGACGAGCAGTACTTC
TRBJ2-6	TRBV19	NA	NA	CASTRGISGANVLTF	TGTGCCAGTACCAGAGGGATTAGCGGGGCCAACGTCCTGACTTTC
TRBJ1-1	TRBV21-1	NA	NA	CASSKRGAPWEGLNTEAFF	TGTGCCAGCAGCAAAAGGGGGGCCCCATGGGAGGGGTTGAACACTGAAGCTTTCTTT
TRBJ2-1	TRBV5-1	TRBD2	NA	CASSPGLAGGRQFF	TGCGCCAGCAGCCCGGGACTAGCGGGAGGGCGGCAGTTCTTC
TRBJ1-1	TRBV7-2	NA	once	CASSLVGGTTGTEAFF	TGTGCCAGCAGCTTAGTGGGTGGCACAACGGGCACTGAAGCTTTCTTT
TRBJ1-1	TRBV29-1	TRBD1	NA	CSACPGGADTEAFF	TGCAGCGCTTGTCCAGGGGGCGCGGACACTGAAGCTTTCTTT
TRBJ2-6	TRBV13	TRBD2	NA	CASSSGLAGRSGANVLTF	TGTGCCAGCAGCTCCGGACTAGCGGGACGAAGTGGGGCCAACGTCCTGACTTTC
TRBJ2-5	TRBV6-1	NA	NA	CASSDRNEGLETQYF	TGTGCCAGCAGTGACAGGAACGAGGGCCTCGAGACCCAGTACTTC
TRBJ2-2	TRBV5-1	NA	once	CASTQPGSGELFF	TGCGCCAGCACCCAACCGGGATCCGGGGAGCTGTTTTTT
TRBJ1-2	TRBV5-8	TRBD1	NA	CASSLATGDGYTF	TGTGCCAGCAGCTTGGCCACAGGGGATGGCTACACCTTC
TRBJ1-2	TRBV5-4	TRBD1	NA	CASSLPGQGAYGYTF	TGTGCCAGCAGCCTACCGGGACAGGGCGCCTATGGCTACACCTTC
TRBJ2-3	TRBV6-5	TRBD2	NA	CASTLSGRATDTQYF	TGTGCCAGCACGCTAAGCGGGAGGGCGACAGATACGCAGTATTTT
TRBJ1-1	TRBV5-1	TRBD1	NA	CASSTGQENTEAFF	TGCGCCAGCAGCACGGGACAGGAGAACACTGAAGCTTTCTTT
TRBJ2-7	TRBV30	TRBD1	NA	CAFRDRGSYEQYF	TGTGCCTTCCGGGACAGGGGCTCCTACGAGCAGTACTTC
TRBJ1-5	TRBV7-9	TRBD1	few	CASSLETGARNQPQHF	TGTGCCAGCAGCTTAGAGACAGGGGCTCGCAATCAGCCCCAGCATTTT
TRBJ2-7	TRBV5-1	TRBD1	NA	CASSLAGTGGIKSSYEQYF	TGCGCCAGCAGCTTGGCCGGGACAGGGGGGATAAAGAGCTCCTACGAGCAGTACTTC
TRBJ1-2	TRBV2	NA	NA	CASRFGGSVFYGYTF	TGTGCCAGCAGGTTCGGAGGTTCAGTGTTCTATGGCTACACCTTC
TRBJ2-7	TRBV29-1	TRBD2	NA	CSVDRLAGQNEQYF	TGCAGCGTTGACCGACTAGCGGGACAGAACGAGCAGTACTTC
TRBJ1-5	TRBV14	TRBD1	NA	CASSYGQDYSNQPQHF	TGTGCCAGCAGTTACGGACAGGATTATAGCAATCAGCCCCAGCATTTT
TRBJ2-1	TRBV7-2	TRBD2	NA	CASSVTSGGGDEQFF	TGTGCCAGCAGCGTCACTAGCGGGGGAGGGGATGAGCAGTTCTTC
TRBJ2-7	TRBV5-1	TRBD2	NA	CASSLDRTSGASYEQYF	TGCGCCAGCAGCTTGGACAGGACTAGCGGGGCCTCCTACGAGCAGTACTTC
TRBJ1-1	TRBV2	NA	NA	CAGTGQPNTEAFF	TGTGCCGGGACTGGGCAACCGAACACTGAAGCTTTCTTT
TRBJ1-2	TRBV5-1	NA	NA	CASSLAGSDGYTF	TGCGCCAGCAGCTTGGCGGGGAGTGATGGCTACACCTTC